The T cell receptor beta chain under discussion was sequenced for a study of shared clonotypes between healthy human individuals. Study-level information: Two female and a few male donors aged 18 to 49 were enrolled.

Positively selected for CCR7, the CD45RO-negative cells used as naive CD8 cells excluded terminally differentiated effector memory CD45RA+ cells. All the donors were Caucasian adults who lived in Nashville, Tennessee. In the case of this clone: The antigen remains undetermined.

Genomic DNA from each subset was divided evenly over several immunoSEQ plates. Repertoires were generated with immunoSEQ multiplex PCR, while TCRdb's copy carries only in-frame clones and drops some. The sample yields about 2 million clones, about 95% seen once. Study-wide findings and caveats: At large depth, rarefaction still showed sorted-subset sequencing to be incomplete.

This CDR3 is built from 14 residues. Germline CDR1 is MGHRA and CDR2 is YSYEKL. The ends were cut back, 6 bases at V and 3 bases at J, with 15 bases in the middle. The chain couples TRBV4-1 to TRBJ2-7, with a possible D match to TRBD1 (5 bases). The sequence derives from a man aged 18 to 30 in good health. Sequencing input: naive CD8+ T cells sorted from blood. In DNA, the CDR3 is TGCGCCAGCAGGCAGAGACCTGACAGCTACGAGCAGTACTTC. Amino acids: CASRQRPDSYEQYF.